This TCR beta chain was identified during a study of CXCR3-negative and CXCR3-positive naive CD8 T cells. Study outcomes and limitations: Similarly elevated diversity marked both naive subsets, with memory CD8+ cells showing far lower diversity.

Germline CDR1 reads SNHLY; CDR2 reads FYNNEI. The CDR3 has 18 amino acids. The study made its TRB cDNA libraries by 5' RACE, adding UMI labels. TCRdb re-called the 5' RACE reads and catalogs CDR3 proteins one per entry, DNA excluded. The ten most abundant clones cover over 1.5% of a sample with approximately 83,000 distinct CDR3 sequences. With regard to this clonotype: As yet, its antigen is unknown.

This clonotype was sampled from a human donor in good health. Some clones in this sample may be carry-over from other donors' samples. This chain links TRBV2 with TRBJ2-1; TCRdb designates TRBD2, a call that cannot be tested without DNA. The sample was naive CXCR3- CD8+ T cells from blood. The sample's subset: CD45RO-CCR7+CD27+CD95- naive CD8+ T cells lacking CXCR3 (TNR3-). The CDR3 reads CASSIKQLAGGPSNEQFF.